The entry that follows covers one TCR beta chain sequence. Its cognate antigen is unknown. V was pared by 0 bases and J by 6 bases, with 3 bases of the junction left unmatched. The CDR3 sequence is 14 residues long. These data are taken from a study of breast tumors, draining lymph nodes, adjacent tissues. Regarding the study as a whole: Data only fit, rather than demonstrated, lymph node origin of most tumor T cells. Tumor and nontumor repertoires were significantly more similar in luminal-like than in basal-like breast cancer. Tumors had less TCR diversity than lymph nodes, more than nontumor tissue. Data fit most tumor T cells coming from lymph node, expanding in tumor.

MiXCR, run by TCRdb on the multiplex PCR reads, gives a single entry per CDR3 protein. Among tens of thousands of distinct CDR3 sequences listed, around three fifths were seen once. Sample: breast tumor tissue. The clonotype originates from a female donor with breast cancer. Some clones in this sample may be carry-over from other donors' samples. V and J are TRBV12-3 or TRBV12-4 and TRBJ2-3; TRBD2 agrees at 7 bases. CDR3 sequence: CASSLAGGGDTQYF. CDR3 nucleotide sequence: TGTGCCAGCAGTTTAGCGGGGGGAGGGGATACGCAGTATTTT.